This T cell receptor beta chain was sequenced in a study of blood T cell repertoires in COVID-19. In the original workflow: Scientists estimated how many nucleated cells there were by amplifying reference gene primers. Measured with immunoSEQ multiplex PCR; TCRdb has only the in-frame clones, and not every one. V, J and clone size are those of that table, while D and trimming were read from the DNA. In the table there are fewer than 600,000 clones, roughly 90% of which are singletons. Recruits, aged roughly 18 to 90 years, lived in roughly 22 US areas. Cohort 3 donors were reported recovered after two negative PCRs, clearance, or symptom resolution. This CDR3 spans 18 amino acids. V was pared by 0 bases and J by 6 bases, with 13 bases of the junction left unmatched. From germline, CDR1 is SGDLS and CDR2 YYNGEE.

The chain joins TRBV9 to TRBJ2-1; TRBD2 aligns across 9 bases. The clonotype originates from a woman aged 40 to 55 who had recovered from COVID-19. Sequences were obtained from PBMCs or T cells enriched from blood (not recorded which). The CDR3 nucleotides read TGTGCCAGCAGCGTAGGGTCTAGCGGGATACGTATAGGCAATGAGCAGTTCTTC. It encodes CASSVGSSGIRIGNEQFF.